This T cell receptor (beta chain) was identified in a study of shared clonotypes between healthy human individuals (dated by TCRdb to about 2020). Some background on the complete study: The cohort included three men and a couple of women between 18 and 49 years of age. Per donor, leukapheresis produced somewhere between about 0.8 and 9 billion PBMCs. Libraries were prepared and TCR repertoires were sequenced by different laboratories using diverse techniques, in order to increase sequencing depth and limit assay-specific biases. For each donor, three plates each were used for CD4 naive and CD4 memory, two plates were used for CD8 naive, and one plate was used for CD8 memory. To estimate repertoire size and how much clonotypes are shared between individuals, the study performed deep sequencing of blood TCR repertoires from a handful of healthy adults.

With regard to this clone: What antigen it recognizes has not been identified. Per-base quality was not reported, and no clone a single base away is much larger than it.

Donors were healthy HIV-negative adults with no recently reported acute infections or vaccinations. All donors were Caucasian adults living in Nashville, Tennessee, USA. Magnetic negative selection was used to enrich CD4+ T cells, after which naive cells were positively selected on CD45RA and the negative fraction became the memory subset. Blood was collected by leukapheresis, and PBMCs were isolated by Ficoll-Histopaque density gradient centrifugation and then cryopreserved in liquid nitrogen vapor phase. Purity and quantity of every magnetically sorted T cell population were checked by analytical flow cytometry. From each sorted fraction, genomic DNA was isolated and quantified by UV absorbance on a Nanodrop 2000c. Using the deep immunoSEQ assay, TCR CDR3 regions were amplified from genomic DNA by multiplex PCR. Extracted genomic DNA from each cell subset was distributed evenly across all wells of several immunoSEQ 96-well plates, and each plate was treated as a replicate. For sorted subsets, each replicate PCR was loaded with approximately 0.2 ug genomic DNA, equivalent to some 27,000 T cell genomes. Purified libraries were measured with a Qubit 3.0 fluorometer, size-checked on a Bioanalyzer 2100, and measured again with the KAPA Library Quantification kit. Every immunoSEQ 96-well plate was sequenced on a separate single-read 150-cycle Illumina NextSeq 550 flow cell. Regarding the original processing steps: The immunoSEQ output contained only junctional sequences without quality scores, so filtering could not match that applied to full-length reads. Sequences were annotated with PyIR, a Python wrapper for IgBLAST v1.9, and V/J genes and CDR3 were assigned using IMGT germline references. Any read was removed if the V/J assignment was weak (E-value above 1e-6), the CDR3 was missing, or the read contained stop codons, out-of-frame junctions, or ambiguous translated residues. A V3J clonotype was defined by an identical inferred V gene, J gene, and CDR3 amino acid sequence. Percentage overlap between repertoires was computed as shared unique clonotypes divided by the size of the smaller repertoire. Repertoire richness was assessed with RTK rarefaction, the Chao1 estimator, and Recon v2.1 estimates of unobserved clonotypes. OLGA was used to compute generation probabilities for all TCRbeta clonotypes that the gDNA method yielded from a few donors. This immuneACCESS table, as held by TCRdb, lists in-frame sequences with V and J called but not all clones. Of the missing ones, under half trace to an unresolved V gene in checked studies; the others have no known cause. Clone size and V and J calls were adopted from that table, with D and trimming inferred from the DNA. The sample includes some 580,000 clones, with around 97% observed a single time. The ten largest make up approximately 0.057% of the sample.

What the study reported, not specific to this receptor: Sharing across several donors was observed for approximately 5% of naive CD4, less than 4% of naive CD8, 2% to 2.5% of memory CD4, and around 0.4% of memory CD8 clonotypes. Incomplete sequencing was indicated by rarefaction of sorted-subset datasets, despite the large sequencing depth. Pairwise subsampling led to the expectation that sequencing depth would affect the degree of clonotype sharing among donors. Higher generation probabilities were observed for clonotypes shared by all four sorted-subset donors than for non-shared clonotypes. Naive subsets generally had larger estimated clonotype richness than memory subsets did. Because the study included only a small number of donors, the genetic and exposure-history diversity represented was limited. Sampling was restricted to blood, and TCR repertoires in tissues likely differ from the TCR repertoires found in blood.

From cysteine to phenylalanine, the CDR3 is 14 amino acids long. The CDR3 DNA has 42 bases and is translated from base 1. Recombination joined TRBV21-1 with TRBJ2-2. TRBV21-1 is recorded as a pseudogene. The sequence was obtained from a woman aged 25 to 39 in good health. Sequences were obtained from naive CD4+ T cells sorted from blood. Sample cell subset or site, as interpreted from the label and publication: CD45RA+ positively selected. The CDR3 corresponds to CASILRPNTGELFF. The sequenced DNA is TGTGCCAGCATTCTTAGGCCGAACACCGGGGAGCTGTTTTTT.